The 12 T cell receptor beta chains below come from one sample, sequenced in a study of blood T cells in healthy people across ages. A second about 6 to 11 cycle PCR used barcoded and J-beta primers. TCRdb itself ran the 5' RACE reads through MiXCR, one entry per CDR3 protein. The top ten clones hold under 8.5% of a sample with about 1.4 million distinct CDR3 sequences, around 55% of them seen once. Sequences were obtained from blood. These receptors came from a young man in good health.

In its sample, this clonotype was seen a few times. The genes are TRBV20-1 and TRBJ2-7; TRBD2 might be the D (5 bases). Trimming pared 0 bases from V and 3 bases from J, leaving 15 bases between. Per the germline V gene, CDR1 is DFQATT and CDR2 is SNEGSKA (reference sequence). The CDR3 spans 15 residues. The CDR3 bases are TGCAGTGCTAGAGATCACGGAGGACCAATCTACGAGCAGTACTTC. As protein: CSARDHGGPIYEQYF.

The sample holds one count of this clonotype. The V call is TRBV27, the J call TRBJ2-7, with unresolved D. The CDR3 is made up of 12 amino acids. Trimming removed 5 bases at V and 4 bases at J, with 9 bases between. Germline CDR1 reads MNHEY; CDR2 reads SMNVEV (reference sequence). CDR3 bases: TGTGCCAGCAGTGGGTCGATGTACGAGCAGTACTTC. This translates into CASSGSMYEQYF.

The chain couples TRBV2 to TRBJ2-1, with D possibly TRBD1 on 7 matching bases. This CDR3 contains 16 residues. V lost 6 bases, J lost 8 bases, and 23 bases lay in between. Germline loops: CDR1 SNHLY, CDR2 FYNNEI. The CDR3 protein is CASSPGTDGGADEQFF. The CDR3, as DNA: TGTGCCAGCAGCCCCGGGACAGACGGGGGTGCGGATGAGCAGTTCTTC.

This rearrangement joins TRBV6-2 or TRBV6-3 to TRBJ2-7, with D maybe TRBD1 (6 bases). The CDR3 totals 12 residues. Per the germline V gene, CDR1 is MNHEY and CDR2 is SVGEGT. With 6 bases removed from V and 6 bases from J, the gap between germline ends came to 12 bases. The CDR3 is CASRGLQGEQYF. CDR3 sequence (DNA): TGTGCCAGCAGAGGCCTACAGGGCGAGCAGTACTTC.

The chain carries TRBV9 and TRBJ2-7, with TRBD2 identical over 7 bases. Losses at the gene ends were 4 bases for V and 3 bases for J; bases not matched to a gene: 7. Germline CDR1 and CDR2: SGDLS and YYNGEE. The length of the CDR3 is 14 residues. The CDR3, as DNA: TGTGCCAGCAGCTCCGGCGGGAGAGGCTACGAGCAGTACTTC. This sequence encodes CASSSGGRGYEQYF.

V gene TRBV4-2 combines with J gene TRBJ2-3; 7 positions match TRBD2. Trimming removed 8 bases from V and 1 base from J; junction bases left unmatched: 9. The CDR3 length is 15 residues. CDR1 and CDR2 from the germline V gene are LGHNA and YNFKEQ. CDR3 residues: CASRILAGGTDTQYF. The CDR3 DNA reads as TGTGCCAGCCGCATACTCGCGGGAGGCACAGATACGCAGTATTTT.

The chain carries TRBV2 and TRBJ1-2, with D possibly matching TRBD1 (5 bases). CDR3 size: 16 residues. Trimming shortened V by 4 bases and J by 5 bases, and 20 bases separated the two germline ends. The V gene's germline CDR1 is SNHLY and CDR2 FYNNEI. The CDR3, as DNA: TGTGCCAGCAGTGGATTTTCCGTTGAGGGACCATATGGCTACACCTTC. This encodes CASSGFSVEGPYGYTF.

V and J are TRBV27 and TRBJ1-2, with TRBD1 as a possible D gene (6 bases). Germline V gene sequence: CDR1 MNHEY, CDR2 SMNVEV (reference sequence). Trimming pared 10 bases from V and 6 bases from J, leaving 21 bases between. The length of the CDR3 is 14 residues. CDR3 sequence: CAIRSLQGDDGYTF. CDR3 nucleotide sequence: TGTGCCATCCGTTCCCTACAGGGAGACGATGGCTACACCTTC.

J is TRBJ2-7 and V is TRBV7-9; TRBD2 agrees at 8 bases. The J call may be in error: the DNA end matches TRBJ2-5 better. This CDR3 region has 15 residues. Germline assignment: CDR1 SEHNR and CDR2 FQNEAQ (reference sequence). This CDR3 is CASFTGGRSYETQYF. CDR3 nucleotide sequence: TGTGCCAGCTTTACGGGCGGGAGGAGTTACGAGACCCAGTACTTC.

The chain combines TRBV4-1 with TRBJ2-1, with D hard to call. The V end was cut by 4 bases, the J end by 10 bases, with 14 bases between. This CDR3 comprises 13 residues. CDR1 and CDR2 (germline): MGHRA, YSYEKL. The CDR3 is CASSLDSPWEQFF. CDR3 in DNA: TGCGCCAGCAGCCTAGATTCTCCCTGGGAGCAGTTCTTC.

This chain links TRBV2 with TRBJ1-5, with a tentative D call TRBD1 (6 bases). V lost 7 bases and J lost 0, with 10 bases in between. In germline, CDR1 is SNHLY, CDR2 FYNNEI. The length of the CDR3 is 14 residues. In DNA, the CDR3 is TGTGCCAGCAATGCAGGGGATAGCAATCAGCCCCAGCATTTT. It is translated as CASNAGDSNQPQHF. The complete variable domain, with remaining parts taken from reference TRBV2 and TRBJ1-5, reads EPEVTQTPSHQVTQMGQEVILRCVPISNHLYFYWYRQILGQKVEFLVSFYNNEISEKSEIFDDQFSVERPDGSNFTLKIRSTKLEDSAMYFCASNAGDSNQPQHFGDGTRLSIL.

The chain carries TRBV20-1 and TRBJ2-7, with D perhaps TRBD1 (6 bases). The CDR3 loop spans 13 amino acids. Germline V gene lookup returns CDR1 DFQATT and CDR2 SNEGSKA (reference sequence). The V gene lost 6 bases and the J gene lost 0 bases, with 12 bases spanning the gap. The CDR3 bases are TGCAGTGCGGATGGGGACACCTCCTACGAGCAGTACTTC. This translates into CSADGDTSYEQYF.